This T cell receptor beta chain was sequenced in a study of blood T cell repertoires in COVID-19. J gave up 9 bases and V 1 base, and 7 bases lay outside the gene matches. Germline V gene sequence: CDR1 SGHTS, CDR2 YDEGEE. CDR3 length: 15 amino acids. Clones were read by immunoSEQ multiplex PCR, and TCRdb kept only the in-frame ones, dropping some. The sample lists some 400,000 clones; 81% were seen once. The receptor comes from a human donor with acute or convalescent COVID-19. The donor label of this sample is uncertain. The sequencing input was peripheral blood. V is TRBV5-8 and J is TRBJ2-1, with 10 bases fitting TRBD2. The CDR3 spells CASSLRLAGGSEQFF. The CDR3 DNA follows: TGTGCCAGCAGCTTGAGGTTAGCGGGAGGAAGTGAGCAGTTCTTC. The variable domain in full, completed from reference TRBV5-8 and TRBJ2-1, reads EAGVTQSPTHLIKTRGQQATLRCSPISGHTSVYWYQQALGLGLQFLLWYDEGEERNRGNFPPRFSGRQFPNYSSELNVNALELEDSALYLCASSLRLAGGSEQFFGPGTRLTVL.